A single sample gave rise to the 32 T cell receptor beta chains below, sequenced in a study of PD-1 blockade in classical Hodgkin lymphoma. In every patient, relapse followed autologous stem cell transplantation, while exposure to brentuximab vedotin differed. Thawed PBMCs underwent magnetic negative selection to yield purified CD4+ T cells. TCRdb's table, derived via immunoSEQ multiplex PCR, lists solely in-frame clones and lacks some. This sample has about 35,000 clones; roughly 90% occur once, and the top ten carry around 0.25%. The sample in question was CD4+ T cells from blood, obtained at baseline. These receptor sequences come from a human donor with classical Hodgkin lymphoma.

The chain has TRBV7-9 and TRBJ2-1; 12 nucleotides match TRBD2. The trim removed 1 base at V and 4 bases at J, leaving 11 bases unmatched. The CDR3 consists of 19 residues. CDR1 and CDR2 (germline): SEHNR, FQNEAQ (reference sequence). The CDR3: CASSLGGLAGLSGYNEQFF. The CDR3 region has the DNA TGTGCCAGCAGCTTAGGTGGACTAGCGGGATTATCGGGGTACAATGAGCAGTTCTTC.

V usage is TRBV5-5 and J usage is TRBJ1-2; 10 positions match TRBD1. Germline V gene sequence: CDR1 SGHKS, CDR2 YYEKEE (reference sequence). After removal of 0 bases from V and 7 bases from J, the junction contained 9 bases not matched to a gene. CDR3 length: 16 amino acids. The CDR3 reads CASSLENRQGASGYTF. CDR3 sequence (DNA): TGTGCCAGCAGCTTGGAGAATAGACAGGGGGCGAGTGGCTACACCTTC.

The chain is built from TRBV9 and TRBJ2-3; the match to TRBD2 covers 13 bases. The trim removed 5 bases at V and 4 bases at J, leaving 4 bases unmatched. The CDR3 runs to 15 residues. CDR1 SGDLS and CDR2 YYNGEE come from the germline V gene. The CDR3 sequence is CASSTSGRGADTQYF. The DNA of the CDR3 is TGTGCCAGCAGTACTAGCGGGAGGGGGGCAGATACGCAGTATTTT.

The chain couples TRBV2 to TRBJ2-3; TRBD2 agrees at 11 bases. The germline V gene encodes CDR1 SNHLY and CDR2 FYNNEI. The CDR3 consists of 15 residues. Trimming took 6 bases from V and 2 from J; bases not matched to a gene: 4. CDR3 in amino acids: CASSRGLADTDTQYF. DNA of the CDR3: TGTGCCAGCAGCCGGGGACTAGCGGACACAGATACGCAGTATTTT.

The V call is TRBV27, the J call TRBJ2-4; possibly TRBD1 for D (6 bases). Looked up from germline, CDR1 is MNHEY and CDR2 is SMNVEV (reference sequence). The CDR3 covers 13 residues. V lost 10 bases, J lost 0 bases, and 10 bases lay in between. This chain's CDR3 is CAILQGAKNIQYF. The CDR3 region has the DNA TGTGCCATCTTACAGGGAGCCAAAAACATTCAGTACTTC.

The chain has TRBV11-3 and TRBJ2-2; a possible D gene is TRBD2 (6 bases). V dropped 0 bases and J dropped 6 bases, with 8 bases sitting between them. CDR1 and CDR2 (germline): SGHNT, YENEEA. This CDR3 contains 14 residues. The CDR3 loop reads CASSLEGGAGELFF. CDR3 sequence (DNA): TGTGCCAGCAGCTTAGAAGGAGGGGCCGGGGAGCTGTTTTTT.

The CDR3 reads CASSPKAGGKATEAFF. CDR3 nucleotides: TGTGCCAGCTCACCAAAGGCCGGGGGAAAGGCCACTGAAGCTTTCTTT. V usage is TRBV18 and J usage is TRBJ1-1, with D tentatively TRBD1 (5 bases). Trimming took 2 bases from V and 4 from J, leaving 17 bases between them. The CDR3 loop spans 16 amino acids. The germline CDR1 and CDR2 sequences are KGHSH and LQKENI.

The V gene is TRBV25-1, the J gene TRBJ2-3; weak D call: TRBD2 (6 bases). Germline V gene lookup returns CDR1 MGHDK and CDR2 SYGVNS. The CDR3 runs 14 residues. Between the trimmed V and J ends, which lost 6 bases and 4 bases, there was a span of 14 bases. The CDR3: CASRPAGTADTQYF. CDR3 sequence (DNA): TGTGCCAGCAGGCCTGCCGGGACTGCAGATACGCAGTATTTT.

The rearrangement uses TRBV5-1 and TRBJ1-4; 7 bases agree with TRBD1. CDR3 size: 14 residues. The V gene's germline CDR1 is SGHRS and CDR2 YFSETQ. V lost 4 bases, J lost 12 bases, and 12 bases stayed unmatched. The CDR3: CASSPGTELLELFF. CDR3 coding DNA: TGCGCCAGCAGCCCGGGGACAGAATTATTAGAACTGTTTTTT.

The J gene is TRBJ1-1, the V gene TRBV28, with TRBD1 identical over 11 bases. Germline CDR1 and CDR2: MDHEN and SYDVKM. The CDR3 sequence is 14 residues long. After removal of 7 bases from V and 4 bases from J, the junction contained 5 bases not matched to a gene. The CDR3 coding sequence is TGTGCCAGCATGGACAGGGGGCGCGTCACTGAAGCTTTCTTT. It codes for CASMDRGRVTEAFF.

V usage is TRBV7-2 and J usage is TRBJ2-5; TRBD2 aligns across 13 bases. This CDR3 is built from 16 residues. V lost 3 bases and J lost 5; bases outside the gene matches: 6. Germline V gene data show CDR1 as SGHTA and CDR2 as FQGNSA. The CDR3 loop is CASSFGLAGVPETQYF. The CDR3 DNA reads TGTGCCAGCAGCTTTGGACTAGCGGGAGTCCCGGAGACCCAGTACTTC.

This clone has just a few counts. The chain employs TRBV4-1 and TRBJ2-1; D gene uncertain. Per germline, CDR1 MGHRA and CDR2 YSYEKL. CDR3 size: 14 residues. V lost 1 base to trimming and J lost 6 bases, with 10 bases between them. Here the CDR3 DNA reads TGCGCCAGCAGCCAAGTGTCAAGCGTCAATGAGCAGTTCTTC. Protein sequence: CASSQVSSVNEQFF.

This clone is a singleton in its sample. V is TRBV28 and J is TRBJ2-1, with 10 nucleotides matching TRBD2. This CDR3 is 15 amino acids long. The J segment lost 8 bases and the V segment lost 6 bases, leaving 10 bases of the junction unmatched. Germline CDR1 MDHEN, CDR2 SYDVKM. The CDR3 reads CASRPGGLAGDEQFF. CDR3 bases: TGTGCCAGCAGACCCGGTGGGCTAGCGGGAGATGAGCAGTTCTTC.

CDR3 region: CATRGTSGYEQYF. The CDR3 bases are TGTGCCACGCGCGGGACCTCCGGCTACGAGCAGTACTTC. J is TRBJ2-7 and V is TRBV28; a possible D gene is TRBD2 (6 bases). Trimming left V 10 bases short and J 3 bases short, with 16 bases between. Germline V gene data show CDR1 as MDHEN and CDR2 as SYDVKM. The CDR3 runs 13 residues.

This chain connects TRBV30 to TRBJ1-1; D gene unclear. Germline CDR1 and CDR2: GTSNPN and SVGIG (reference sequence). V was cut by 4 bases and J by 2 bases, with 11 bases left in between. CDR3 length: 13 amino acids. CDR3 residues: CAWTVEVNTEAFF. The CDR3 nucleotides read TGTGCCTGGACCGTCGAGGTTAACACTGAAGCTTTCTTT.

This chain joins TRBV10-3 and TRBJ2-1, with 9 positions matching TRBD1. Germline-derived CDR1 and CDR2 are ENHRY and SYGVKD. The CDR3 totals 17 residues. J lost 5 bases, V lost 3 bases, and 11 bases had no gene match. This CDR3 is CAISDLLPGQGHNEQFF. Written as DNA, the CDR3 is TGTGCCATCAGTGACCTCCTTCCGGGACAGGGTCACAATGAGCAGTTCTTC.

The genes are TRBV27 and TRBJ2-7; 9 bases agree with TRBD1. Germline values: CDR1 MNHEY, CDR2 SMNVEV (reference sequence). The CDR3 is 15 residues long. Trimming at V came to 7 bases and at J to 0 bases, leaving 7 bases not matched to a gene. The CDR3 loop reads CASKRDRDSSYEQYF. In DNA, the CDR3 is TGTGCCAGCAAGCGGGACAGGGACAGCTCCTACGAGCAGTACTTC.

V gene TRBV5-4 combines with J gene TRBJ1-1; 10 nucleotides align to TRBD1. The CDR3 loop spans 15 amino acids. Germline V gives CDR1 SGHNT, CDR2 YYREEE (reference sequence). The V segment lost 0 bases and the J segment 8 bases; nucleotides outside the gene matches: 7. The CDR3 sequence is CASSLVDRGLWEAFF. The CDR3 DNA reads TGTGCCAGCAGCTTGGTTGACAGGGGGCTTTGGGAAGCTTTCTTT.

J is TRBJ1-2 and V is TRBV7-9; TRBD1 aligns across 8 bases. The germline CDR1 and CDR2 sequences are SEHNR and FQNEAQ (reference sequence). The CDR3 runs 12 residues. Losses at the gene ends were 9 bases for V and 7 bases for J; bases not matched to a gene: 7. The CDR3 DNA follows: TGTGCCAGTGGACAGGGCGTTGGTGGCTACACCTTC. Encoded protein: CASGQGVGGYTF.

The chain employs TRBV9 and TRBJ2-7; 9 nucleotides match TRBD2. Germline loops: CDR1 SGDLS, CDR2 YYNGEE. The trim removed 4 bases at V and 7 bases at J, leaving 12 bases unmatched. This CDR3 contains 15 residues. The CDR3 region has the DNA TGTGCCAGCAGCCCAATAGCGGGAGCCGGAGCGGAGCAGTACTTC. Translation: CASSPIAGAGAEQYF.

The chain recombines TRBV7-9 with TRBJ2-3; TRBD2 matches 7 bases. This CDR3 has 14 amino acids. Germline V gives CDR1 SEHNR, CDR2 FQNEAQ (reference sequence). The V segment lost 8 bases and the J segment 5 bases; nucleotides outside the gene matches: 10. The CDR3 nucleotides read TGTGCCAGCGAGGCACTCCGGGGGGTAGATACGCAGTATTTT. This translates into CASEALRGVDTQYF.

The chain has TRBV28 and TRBJ2-7; weak D call: TRBD2 (5 bases). This CDR3 spans 14 amino acids. Germline-derived CDR1 and CDR2 are MDHEN and SYDVKM. Trimming took 2 bases from V and 4 from J, leaving 12 bases between them. Written as DNA, the CDR3 is TGTGCCAGCAGTTTAGCGCTTAGCGAGTACGAGCAGTACTTC. Its translation: CASSLALSEYEQYF.

The rearrangement uses TRBV5-6 and TRBJ2-4; 8 bases line up with TRBD1. With V trimmed by 0 bases and J by 6 bases, 5 bases remained unmatched. The CDR3 has 15 amino acids. The germline V gene encodes CDR1 SGHDT and CDR2 YYEEEE. The CDR3 region is CASSLARTGINIQYF. In nucleotides, the CDR3 is TGTGCCAGCAGCTTGGCGAGGACAGGGATAAACATTCAGTACTTC.

The chain has TRBV6-5 and TRBJ1-1, with TRBD1 identical over 8 bases. From germline, CDR1 is MNHEY and CDR2 SVGAGI. The CDR3 is made up of 14 amino acids. J was trimmed by 1 base and V by 6 bases; bases with no gene match: 4. The CDR3 nucleotides are TGTGCCAGCAGGCGGACAGGGAGGAACACTGAAGCTTTCTTT. Its translation: CASRRTGRNTEAFF.

CDR3 nucleotide sequence: TGCGCCAGCAGCTTGGGTGGCCCCCAGCAAGAGACCCAGTACTTC. Residues: CASSLGGPQQETQYF. The chain couples TRBV5-1 to TRBJ2-5, with unresolved D. Between the trimmed V and J ends, which lost 0 bases and 2 bases, there was a span of 11 bases. Germline V lookup: CDR1 SGHRS, CDR2 YFSETQ. The CDR3 length is 15 residues.

The chain joins TRBV16 to TRBJ2-1; 10 bases match TRBD2. Trimming removed 0 bases from V and 8 bases from J; junction bases left unmatched: 4. Per germline, CDR1 KGHSY and CDR2 FQNENV. The CDR3 is 15 amino acids. CDR3 loop: CASSQSSGRRYEQFF. The CDR3, as DNA: TGTGCCAGCAGCCAATCTAGCGGGAGGAGGTATGAGCAGTTCTTC.

The chain is built from TRBV7-2 and TRBJ2-1, with D tentatively TRBD2 (5 bases). CDR1 is SGHTA, CDR2 FQGNSA, per germline. The V gene lost 5 bases and the J gene lost 7 bases, with 12 bases spanning the gap. This CDR3 spans 13 amino acids. The CDR3 region has the DNA TGTGCCAGCAGCCCACTAGAGAGTAATGAGCAGTTCTTC. This codes for CASSPLESNEQFF. The full variable domain, in which reference TRBV7-2 and TRBJ2-1 provide the parts outside the CDR3, is GAGVSQSPSNKVTEKGKDVELRCDPISGHTALYWYRQSLGQGLEFLIYFQGNSAPDKSGLPSDRFSAERTGGSVSTLTIQRTQQEDSAVYLCASSPLESNEQFFGPGTRLTVL.

V is TRBV7-9 and J is TRBJ1-2, with 9 bases matching TRBD1. Looked up from germline, CDR1 is SEHNR and CDR2 is FQNEAQ (reference sequence). V was clipped by 5 bases and J by 4 bases; unmatched bases: 14. This CDR3 is 17 amino acids long. This CDR3 reads CASSPRPGTGLAYGYTF. The CDR3, as DNA: TGTGCCAGCAGCCCACGCCCCGGGACAGGGTTGGCCTATGGCTACACCTTC.

The rearrangement uses TRBV2 and TRBJ2-7; 9 bases fit TRBD1. J was trimmed by 4 bases and V by 6 bases; bases with no gene match: 10. The V gene's germline CDR1 is SNHLY and CDR2 FYNNEI. The CDR3 runs to 15 residues. The CDR3, as DNA: TGTGCCAGCAGATTAGGGGGACAGGGACATTACGAGCAGTACTTC. Protein sequence: CASRLGGQGHYEQYF.

V usage is TRBV6-1 and J usage is TRBJ1-2; D is possibly TRBD1 (5 bases). The CDR3 runs 14 residues. In germline, CDR1 is MNHNS, CDR2 SASEGT. Trimming took 3 bases from V and 2 from J, leaving 10 bases between them. The CDR3 region is CASSDQPGNYGYTF. CDR3 sequence (DNA): TGTGCCAGCAGTGATCAACCAGGGAACTATGGCTACACCTTC.

The chain recombines TRBV4-1 with TRBJ2-3; D call uncertain. The CDR3 runs to 17 residues. Germline V gene data show CDR1 as MGHRA and CDR2 as YSYEKL. The V and J ends lost 1 base and 7 bases respectively, with 21 bases between them. The CDR3 DNA is TGCGCCAGCAGCCAAGGAATGAAGTCGGCTGGCCTGTATACGCAGTATTTT. Protein sequence: CASSQGMKSAGLYTQYF.

This clone was seen a handful of times. The chain joins TRBV18 to TRBJ1-4; D is perhaps TRBD1 (5 bases). Germline V gives CDR1 KGHSH, CDR2 LQKENI. Trimming cost V 3 bases and J 4 bases, with 15 bases left between them. This CDR3 is 16 amino acids long. This CDR3 reads CASSPSNPGGNEKLFF. The DNA of the CDR3 is TGTGCCAGCTCACCTTCGAACCCGGGGGGTAATGAAAAACTGTTTTTT.